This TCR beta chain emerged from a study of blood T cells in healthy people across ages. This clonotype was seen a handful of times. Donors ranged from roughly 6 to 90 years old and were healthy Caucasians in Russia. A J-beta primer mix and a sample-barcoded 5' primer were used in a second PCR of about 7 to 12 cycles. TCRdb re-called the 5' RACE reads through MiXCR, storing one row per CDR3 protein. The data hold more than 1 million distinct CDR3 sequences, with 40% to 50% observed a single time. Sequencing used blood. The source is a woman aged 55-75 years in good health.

The CDR3 nucleotides read TGTGCCAGCAGTCGAAGGGACAGGGCCTCCTACGAGCAGTACTTC. Translated: CASSRRDRASYEQYF. This chain joins TRBV12-3 or TRBV12-4 and TRBJ2-7; 9 bases match TRBD1. The CDR3 totals 15 residues. Losses at the gene ends were 5 bases for V and 0 bases for J; bases not matched to a gene: 5.